A selection of T cell receptor beta chains follows, all from one sample in a study of regulatory T cells in long-lasting Graves disease. Each CDR3 protein is one row after TCRdb ran MiXCR on the multiplex PCR reads. The data contain under 800,000 distinct CDR3 sequences, less than 20% of them seen just once; the ten biggest clones take up approximately 20%. These same data were also listed under a study on T cells in Graves' hyperthyroidism and ophthalmopathy.

The sample in question was peripheral blood mononuclear cells (PBMCs), obtained at new diagnosis, from a patient treated with antithyroid drugs. These receptors originate from a woman aged 25 to 39 with Graves disease. Each CDR3 is given with its conserved first and last residue. The D gene is left open where the match is weak. Size is stated for part of the rows, as once, few or many counts, or as a class when the clone is expanded.

>TRBJ2-3|many|TRBD2|TRBV11-1
CASSNSGGYMDTQYF
TGTGCCAGCAGCAATAGCGGGGGCTACATGGATACGCAGTATTTT
>TRBJ1-4|many|-|TRBV12-3/TRBV12-4
CASRPGGNEKLFF
TGTGCCAGCCGGCCGGGCGGAAATGAAAAACTGTTTTTT
>TRBJ2-3|-|TRBD1|TRBV7-2
CASSQTGESADTQYF
TGTGCCAGCAGCCAGACAGGGGAATCGGCAGATACGCAGTATTTT
>TRBJ2-1|-|-|TRBV20-1
CSAAALDSYNEQFF
TGCAGTGCCGCGGCCCTGGACTCCTACAATGAGCAGTTCTTC
>TRBJ2-3|many|-|TRBV7-9
CASSLVAASTDTQYF
TGTGCCAGCAGCTTAGTCGCGGCTAGCACAGATACGCAGTATTTT
>TRBJ2-6|many|TRBD1|TRBV28
CASSLSGTGGSGANVLTF
TGTGCCAGCAGTTTATCCGGGACAGGGGGCTCTGGGGCCAACGTCCTGACTTTC
>TRBJ1-1|many|-|TRBV7-2
CASSPEGLGYTEAFF
TGTGCCAGCTCACCCGAGGGCCTGGGGTACACTGAAGCTTTCTTT
>TRBJ1-1|many|-|TRBV24-1
CATSDFVGTEAFF
TGTGCCACCAGTGATTTTGTAGGAACTGAAGCTTTCTTT
>TRBJ2-5|few|TRBD2|TRBV7-8
CASSRGGREVKETQYF
TGTGCCAGCAGTCGGGGCGGGAGAGAGGTTAAGGAGACCCAGTACTTC
>TRBJ1-2|many|-|TRBV2
CASSEGGWGYTF
TGTGCCAGCAGTGAAGGGGGGTGGGGCTACACCTTC
>TRBJ2-1|many|-|TRBV7-2
CASSSRMEQFF
TGTGCCAGCAGCTCTAGGATGGAGCAGTTCTTC
>TRBJ2-2|-|-|TRBV6-1
CASIGGQAGELFF
TGTGCCAGCATTGGGGGCCAAGCCGGGGAGCTGTTTTTT
>TRBJ2-5|many|-|TRBV7-8
CASSLHSTAMETQYF
TGTGCCAGCAGCTTGCACTCGACCGCAATGGAGACCCAGTACTTC
>TRBJ1-2|many|-|TRBV7-9
CASSLASYGYTF
TGTGCCAGCAGCTTAGCTAGCTATGGCTACACCTTC
>TRBJ2-7|-|-|TRBV7-2
CASSLQSGPTDEQYF
TGTGCCAGCAGCTTGCAGTCTGGCCCGACGGACGAGCAGTACTTC
>TRBJ1-1|few|-|TRBV10-2
CASRGRGNTEAFF
TGCGCCAGCAGGGGGAGGGGAAACACTGAAGCTTTCTTT
>TRBJ1-4|-|-|TRBV25-1
CASRYTDNEKLFF
TGTGCCAGCAGGTACACGGATAATGAAAAACTGTTTTTT
>TRBJ2-5|many|TRBD2|TRBV28
CASSLHSGGETQYF
TGTGCCAGCAGTTTACATTCGGGGGGGGAGACCCAGTACTTC
>TRBJ2-4|many|-|TRBV30
CAWSSTSQWNIQYF
TGTGCCTGGAGCAGTACGTCCCAGTGGAACATTCAGTACTTC
>TRBJ2-2|many|-|TRBV2
CASTLVAGELFF
TGTGCCAGCACCCTGGTTGCGGGGGAGCTGTTTTTT
>TRBJ2-1|few|-|TRBV15
CATESGSGYGGSYNEQFF
TGTGCCACCGAGTCGGGGTCGGGCTACGGGGGCTCCTACAATGAGCAGTTCTTC
>TRBJ2-1|few|TRBD1|TRBV12-3/TRBV12-4
CASSHRDRNYNEQFF
TGTGCCAGCAGTCACCGGGACAGGAACTACAATGAGCAGTTCTTC
>TRBJ2-7|many|TRBD1|TRBV6-1
CASSRDRFYEQYF
TGTGCCAGCAGCCGGGACAGGTTCTACGAGCAGTACTTC